This T cell receptor beta chain was recorded in a study of regulatory T cells in long-lasting Graves disease. The sample's time point: newly diagnosed GD, antithyroid drugs for less than 3 months. Construction of the TCR library relied on RNA isolated from PBMCs. Doctors identified Graves' disease using the American Thyroid Association guidelines. Whole-study results and caveats: Gene preferences differed: TRBV28, TRBJ1-2, TRBJ2-5 in persistent cases. Newly diagnosed patients had higher TCR diversity than persistent Graves' patients did.

CDR3-region Arm-PCR and iRepertoire HTBI primers produced the TCR beta libraries. Each CDR3 protein gets one entry after TCRdb re-called the multiplex PCR reads with MiXCR. The data hold 370,000 or so distinct CDR3 sequences, with under 20% observed a single time. Regarding this clonotype: Its antigen remains unknown. This likely stems from a read error, as it lies one base from a far larger clone.

Germline V gene lookup returns CDR1 MDHEN and CDR2 SYDVKM. CDR3 size: 12 residues. The same data also contributed to another study, on T cells in Graves' hyperthyroidism and ophthalmopathy. That work contributes: Graves' hyperthyroidism was deemed stable absent ophthalmopathy progression within 18 months.

This sample comprised peripheral blood mononuclear cells (PBMCs), obtained at new diagnosis, from a patient treated with antithyroid drugs. The V call is TRBV28, the J call TRBJ2-7, with a possible D match to TRBD2 (5 bases). The J call may be wrong; the DNA end is better matched by TRBJ2-3. This TCR came from a woman under 30 with Graves disease. CDR3: CSSSPQEVSQYF. As DNA, the CDR3 is TGTTCCAGCAGTCCGCAGGAGGTCTCGCAGTATTTT.